Shown below are 28 T cell receptor beta chains from a single sample sequenced in a study of cytomegalovirus exposure and HLA in healthy donors. It was with 60 Vbeta and 13 Jbeta primers that the PCR ran. This table comes from immunoSEQ multiplex PCR, and its TCRdb copy is limited to in-frame clones, with some not included. The data contain over 150,000 clones, about four fifths of them singletons. Material: PBMCs. These receptors all stem from a man aged 18 to 29 in good health and CMV-seronegative.

The genes are TRBV28 and TRBJ2-7; maybe TRBD1 (5 bases). The CDR3 consists of 14 residues. Germline loops: CDR1 MDHEN, CDR2 SYDVKM. The V and J ends lost 4 bases and 0 bases respectively, with 10 bases between them. CDR3 loop: CASSSPGFSYEQYV. The DNA of the CDR3 is TGTGCCAGCAGTTCCCCAGGGTTCTCCTACGAGCAGTACGTC.

The chain joins TRBV11-3 to TRBJ2-1; 7 bases are shared with TRBD2. V dropped 6 bases and J dropped 0; count of bases not matched to a gene: 5. The CDR3 is made up of 15 amino acids. From germline, CDR1 is SGHNT and CDR2 YENEEA. This CDR3 reads CASSSGSSSYNEQFF. Here the CDR3 DNA reads TGTGCCAGCAGTAGCGGGTCAAGCTCCTACAATGAGCAGTTCTTC.

This clone was observed a handful of times. The rearrangement joins TRBV4-3 to TRBJ2-5; D is unresolved. The J call may be wrong; the DNA end is better matched by TRBJ2-7. CDR3 size: 15 residues. Germline V gene data show CDR1 as LGHNA and CDR2 as YSLEER. CDR3 nucleotide sequence: TGCGCCAGCAGCCAAGATCGGTACGAGAGCTACGAGCAGTACTTC. This sequence encodes CASSQDRYESYEQYF.

The chain combines TRBV19 with TRBJ1-5; D is unclear. Germline V gives CDR1 LNHDA, CDR2 SQIVND (reference sequence). V shed 3 bases and J shed 6 bases, with 6 bases lying between them. CDR3 length: 12 residues. The CDR3 sequence: CASSIYGQPQHF. CDR3 sequence (DNA): TGTGCCAGTAGTATTTACGGTCAGCCCCAGCATTTT.

The chain couples TRBV5-6 to TRBJ2-1; TRBD2 agrees at 8 bases. V was clipped by 2 bases and J by 3 bases; unmatched bases: 4. Per germline, CDR1 SGHDT and CDR2 YYEEEE. The CDR3 contains 15 residues. For the CDR3, the DNA is TGTGCCAGCAGCTTCGTCAGCGGGGGCTACAATGAGCAGTTCTTC. It specifies CASSFVSGGYNEQFF.

The gene calls are TRBV5-8 and TRBJ2-5; 8 nucleotides agree with TRBD2. Germline CDR1 is SGHTS and CDR2 is YDEGEE. V lost 2 bases to trimming and J lost 2 bases; unmatched junction nucleotides: 8. The CDR3 length is 16 residues. The CDR3 loop is CASSFVGGGIQETQYF. The CDR3 region has the DNA TGTGCCAGCAGCTTTGTAGGCGGGGGGATTCAAGAGACCCAGTACTTC.

The chain joins TRBV2 to TRBJ2-3; 9 bases fit TRBD1. Germline values: CDR1 SNHLY, CDR2 FYNNEI. V lost 3 bases to trimming and J lost 6 bases; unmatched junction nucleotides: 10. The CDR3 has 16 residues. In nucleotides, the CDR3 is TGTGCCAGCAGTGAGCGACAGGGGGACTTTTGGGATACGCAGTATTTT. As protein: CASSERQGDFWDTQYF. Full variable domain (outside the CDR3, taken from reference TRBV2 and TRBJ2-3): EPEVTQTPSHQVTQMGQEVILRCVPISNHLYFYWYRQILGQKVEFLVSFYNNEISEKSEIFDDQFSVERPDGSNFTLKIRSTKLEDSAMYFCASSERQGDFWDTQYFGPGTRLTVL.

The chain carries TRBV5-5 and TRBJ1-6, with D uncertain. In germline, CDR1 is SGHKS, CDR2 YYEKEE (reference sequence). The CDR3 runs 15 residues. Trimming took 4 bases from V and 5 from J, leaving 13 bases between them. CDR3 coding DNA: TGTGCCAGCAGCCTAACTCGACAAGATAATTCACCCCTCCACTTT. Its translation: CASSLTRQDNSPLHF.

J is TRBJ1-6 and V is TRBV18; 8 bases are shared with TRBD1. The germline gives CDR1 KGHSH, CDR2 LQKENI. Losses at the gene ends were 4 bases for V and 5 bases for J; bases not matched to a gene: 10. CDR3 size: 17 residues. As DNA, the CDR3 is TGTGCCAGCTCACTCCAGGACAGGGCCTACGATAATTCACCCCTCCACTTT. Translation gives CASSLQDRAYDNSPLHF.

The chain links TRBV11-2 to TRBJ2-1; 8 nucleotides align to TRBD1. The CDR3 contains 16 residues. The trim removed 1 base at V and 4 bases at J, leaving 6 bases unmatched. Germline V gene lookup returns CDR1 SGHAT and CDR2 FQNNGV. CDR3 sequence: CASSLVGTGLYNEQFF. As DNA, the CDR3 is TGTGCCAGCAGCTTAGTTGGGACAGGACTATACAATGAGCAGTTCTTC.

The chain links TRBV7-8 to TRBJ2-1; possible D gene TRBD2, 6 bases. In germline, CDR1 is SGHVS, CDR2 FQNEAQ. V lost 1 base, J lost 2 bases, and 9 bases lay in between. This CDR3 is 15 amino acids long. CDR3 sequence (DNA): TGTGCCAGCAGCTTAGGAGCTAGCGCCTACAATGAGCAGTTCTTC. Translation gives CASSLGASAYNEQFF.

This clone was recorded a few times. This chain uses TRBV5-1 with TRBJ2-7, with D possibly TRBD1 on 6 matching bases. Trimming removed 9 bases at V and 3 bases at J, with 19 bases between. This CDR3 contains 14 residues. Germline V gives CDR1 SGHRS, CDR2 YFSETQ. Written as DNA, the CDR3 is TGCGCCACAAACCTGTGGGGGACAAACTACGAGCAGTACGTC. Residues: CATNLWGTNYEQYV.

This clone was picked up one time. The V call is TRBV7-9, the J call TRBJ2-3, with TRBD2 matching 8 bases. Looked up from germline, CDR1 is SEHNR and CDR2 is FQNEAQ (reference sequence). V gave up 4 bases and J gave up 2 bases; unmatched junction bases: 11. The CDR3 sequence is 17 residues long. The CDR3 sequence is CASSSISRGGYTDTQYF. CDR3 DNA: TGTGCCAGCAGCTCTATATCCCGGGGGGGATACACAGATACGCAGTATTTT.

This chain joins TRBV19 and TRBJ1-1; D is unclear. The germline CDR1 and CDR2 sequences are LNHDA and SQIVND (reference sequence). Trimming stripped 4 bases from V and 1 base from J, with 7 bases between. CDR3 length: 13 amino acids. The CDR3 is CASSKRENTEAFF. Written as DNA, the CDR3 is TGTGCCAGTAGTAAGAGGGAGAACACTGAAGCTTTCTTT.

The chain is built from TRBV6-5 and TRBJ1-1; D may be TRBD1 (6 bases). The germline CDR1 and CDR2 sequences are MNHEY and SVGAGI. There are 12 residues in the CDR3. V shed 10 bases and J shed 5 bases, with 14 bases lying between them. The CDR3 sequence is CATQTGQTEAFF. The CDR3 DNA reads TGTGCCACCCAAACAGGGCAAACTGAAGCTTTCTTT.

V and J are TRBV5-1 and TRBJ2-7; D unresolved. The CDR3 totals 15 residues. V lost 0 bases and J lost 5, with 15 bases in between. Germline CDR1 reads SGHRS; CDR2 reads YFSETQ. CDR3 sequence reads: CASSLEEPTRDEQYV. The CDR3 nucleotides are TGCGCCAGCAGCTTGGAAGAGCCGACTCGCGACGAGCAGTACGTC.

The V and J genes are TRBV27 and TRBJ1-6, with TRBD1 matching 9 bases. J lost 5 bases, V lost 6 bases, and 5 bases had no gene match. This CDR3 is built from 15 residues. Per the germline V gene, CDR1 is MNHEY and CDR2 is SMNVEV (reference sequence). The CDR3 DNA sequence: TGTGCCAGCAGATCCCGGACAGGGGATAATTCACCCCTCCACTTT. Residues: CASRSRTGDNSPLHF.

V usage is TRBV4-1 and J usage is TRBJ1-5; TRBD1 is a possible D gene (5 bases). V lost 0 bases and J lost 3, with 15 bases in between. Germline V gene lookup returns CDR1 MGHRA and CDR2 YSYEKL. This CDR3 comprises 17 residues. The CDR3 region has the DNA TGCGCCAGCAGCCAAGAAGAAGCGTCAGGGATCAATCAGCCCCAGCATTTT. Protein sequence: CASSQEEASGINQPQHF.

This chain connects TRBV10-2 to TRBJ2-1; 12 bases match TRBD2. The germline V gene has CDR1 WSHSY and CDR2 SAAADI. CDR3 length: 15 residues. Losses at the gene ends were 8 bases for V and 6 bases for J; bases not matched to a gene: 8. CDR3 bases: TGCGCCAGCGGCGAACTAGCGGGGGGTCTCAATGAGCAGTTCTTC. Translation: CASGELAGGLNEQFF.

The CDR3 here is CASSLEGGGQPQHF. CDR3 coding DNA: TGTGCCAGCAGCTTGGAAGGGGGCGGCCAGCCCCAGCATTTT. V usage is TRBV5-5 and J usage is TRBJ1-5; 7 nucleotides match TRBD1. The V gene end was trimmed by 0 bases and the J gene end by 7 bases; junction bases not matched to a gene: 4. The CDR3 extends over 14 amino acids. Germline CDR1 SGHKS, CDR2 YYEKEE (reference sequence). Variable domain in full (rest from reference TRBV5-5 and TRBJ1-5): DAGVTQSPTHLIKTRGQQVTLRCSPISGHKSVSWYQQVLGQGPQFIFQYYEKEERGRGNFPDRFSARQFPNYSSELNVNALLLGDSALYLCASSLEGGGQPQHFGDGTRLSIL.

This clone was detected only a few times. V gene TRBV6-6 combines with J gene TRBJ2-2, with D possibly TRBD1 on 7 matching bases. The CDR3 covers 16 residues. The ends were cut back, 7 bases at V and 4 bases at J, with 19 bases in the middle. Germline lookup yields CDR1 MNHNY and CDR2 SVGAGI (reference sequence). This CDR3 is CASTPGAGGGTGELFF. The DNA of the CDR3 is TGTGCCAGCACCCCAGGGGCAGGGGGAGGCACCGGGGAGCTGTTTTTT.

V gene TRBV9 combines with J gene TRBJ2-1, with a weak D call TRBD2 (6 bases). CDR1 and CDR2 (germline): SGDLS, YYNGEE. Trimming took off 0 bases at V and 7 bases at J, with 14 bases between the two ends. The CDR3 length is 15 residues. CDR3 residues: CASSVGGGYQNEQFF. For the CDR3, the DNA is TGTGCCAGCAGCGTAGGTGGAGGGTATCAGAATGAGCAGTTCTTC.

A few counts support this clone. V and J are TRBV5-1 and TRBJ1-1; possible D gene TRBD1, 6 bases. Germline lookup yields CDR1 SGHRS and CDR2 YFSETQ. The CDR3 runs to 16 residues. The V end was cut by 4 bases, the J end by 1 base, with 17 bases between. DNA of the CDR3: TGCGCCAGCAGCCCCTTACCAGACAGGCGGAACACTGAAGCTTTCTTT. It encodes CASSPLPDRRNTEAFF.

The V gene is TRBV6-5, the J gene TRBJ2-7, with 8 bases aligning to TRBD2. Trimming took 7 bases from V and 4 from J; bases not matched to a gene: 12. There are 15 residues in the CDR3. CDR1 is MNHEY and CDR2 is SVGAGI in the germline V gene. CDR3 sequence reads: CASNRGGANSYEQYF. The CDR3 coding sequence is TGTGCCAGCAACCGGGGGGGGGCCAATTCATACGAGCAGTACTTC.

The rearrangement links TRBV19 to TRBJ1-2, with D perhaps matching TRBD1 (5 bases). There are 18 residues in the CDR3. Germline CDR1 is LNHDA and CDR2 is SQIVND (reference sequence). V was cut by 4 bases and J by 7 bases, with 28 bases left in between. This CDR3 is CASSTKETTGLRPSGYTF. The DNA of the CDR3 is TGTGCCAGTAGTACCAAGGAAACCACAGGCTTGAGACCTTCTGGCTACACCTTC.

The V and J genes are TRBV7-8 and TRBJ1-6, with 12 bases identical to TRBD1. V was clipped by 2 bases and J by 3 bases; unmatched bases: 11. From germline, CDR1 is SGHVS and CDR2 FQNEAQ. The CDR3 consists of 20 residues. CDR3 amino acids: CASSLRGSGQGASYNSPLHF. The CDR3 nucleotides are TGTGCCAGCAGCTTAAGAGGGTCGGGACAGGGGGCGAGCTATAATTCACCCCTCCACTTT.

This clone was counted a few times. V usage is TRBV5-8 and J usage is TRBJ1-3; D gene ambiguous. With 3 bases removed from V and 0 bases from J, the gap between germline ends came to 4 bases. Germline-derived CDR1 and CDR2 are SGHTS and YDEGEE. The CDR3 consists of 13 residues. The CDR3 loop reads CASSSISGNTIYF. The CDR3 nucleotides are TGTGCCAGCAGCTCCATCTCTGGAAACACCATATATTTT.

This rearrangement joins TRBV19 to TRBJ1-1; D gene ambiguous. V lost 5 bases to trimming and J lost 1 base, with 14 bases between them. This CDR3 spans 15 amino acids. Germline V lookup: CDR1 LNHDA, CDR2 SQIVND (reference sequence). CDR3 DNA sequence: TGTGCCAGTAGTTCCCCCGCAGGCAGGAACACTGAAGCTTTCTTT. This codes for CASSSPAGRNTEAFF.